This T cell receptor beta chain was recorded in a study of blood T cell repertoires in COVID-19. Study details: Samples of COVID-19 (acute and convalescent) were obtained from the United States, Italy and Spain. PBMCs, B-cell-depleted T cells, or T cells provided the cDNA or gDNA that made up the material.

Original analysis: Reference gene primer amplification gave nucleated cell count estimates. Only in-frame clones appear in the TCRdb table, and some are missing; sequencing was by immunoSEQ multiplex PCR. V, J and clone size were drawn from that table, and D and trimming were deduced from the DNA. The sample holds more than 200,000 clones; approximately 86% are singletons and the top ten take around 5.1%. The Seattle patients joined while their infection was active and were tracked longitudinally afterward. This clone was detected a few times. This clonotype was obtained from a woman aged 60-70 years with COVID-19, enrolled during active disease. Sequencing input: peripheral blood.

CDR3 amino acids: CASSPGGRASNYEQYF. Written as DNA, the CDR3 is TGTGCCAGCAGCCCTGGGGGGAGGGCTAGCAACTACGAGCAGTACTTC. The chain employs TRBV7-2 and TRBJ2-7, with 7 bases identical to TRBD2. From germline, CDR1 is SGHTA and CDR2 FQGNSA. CDR3 length equals 16 residues. The J segment lost 3 bases and the V segment lost 5 bases, leaving 13 bases of the junction unmatched.